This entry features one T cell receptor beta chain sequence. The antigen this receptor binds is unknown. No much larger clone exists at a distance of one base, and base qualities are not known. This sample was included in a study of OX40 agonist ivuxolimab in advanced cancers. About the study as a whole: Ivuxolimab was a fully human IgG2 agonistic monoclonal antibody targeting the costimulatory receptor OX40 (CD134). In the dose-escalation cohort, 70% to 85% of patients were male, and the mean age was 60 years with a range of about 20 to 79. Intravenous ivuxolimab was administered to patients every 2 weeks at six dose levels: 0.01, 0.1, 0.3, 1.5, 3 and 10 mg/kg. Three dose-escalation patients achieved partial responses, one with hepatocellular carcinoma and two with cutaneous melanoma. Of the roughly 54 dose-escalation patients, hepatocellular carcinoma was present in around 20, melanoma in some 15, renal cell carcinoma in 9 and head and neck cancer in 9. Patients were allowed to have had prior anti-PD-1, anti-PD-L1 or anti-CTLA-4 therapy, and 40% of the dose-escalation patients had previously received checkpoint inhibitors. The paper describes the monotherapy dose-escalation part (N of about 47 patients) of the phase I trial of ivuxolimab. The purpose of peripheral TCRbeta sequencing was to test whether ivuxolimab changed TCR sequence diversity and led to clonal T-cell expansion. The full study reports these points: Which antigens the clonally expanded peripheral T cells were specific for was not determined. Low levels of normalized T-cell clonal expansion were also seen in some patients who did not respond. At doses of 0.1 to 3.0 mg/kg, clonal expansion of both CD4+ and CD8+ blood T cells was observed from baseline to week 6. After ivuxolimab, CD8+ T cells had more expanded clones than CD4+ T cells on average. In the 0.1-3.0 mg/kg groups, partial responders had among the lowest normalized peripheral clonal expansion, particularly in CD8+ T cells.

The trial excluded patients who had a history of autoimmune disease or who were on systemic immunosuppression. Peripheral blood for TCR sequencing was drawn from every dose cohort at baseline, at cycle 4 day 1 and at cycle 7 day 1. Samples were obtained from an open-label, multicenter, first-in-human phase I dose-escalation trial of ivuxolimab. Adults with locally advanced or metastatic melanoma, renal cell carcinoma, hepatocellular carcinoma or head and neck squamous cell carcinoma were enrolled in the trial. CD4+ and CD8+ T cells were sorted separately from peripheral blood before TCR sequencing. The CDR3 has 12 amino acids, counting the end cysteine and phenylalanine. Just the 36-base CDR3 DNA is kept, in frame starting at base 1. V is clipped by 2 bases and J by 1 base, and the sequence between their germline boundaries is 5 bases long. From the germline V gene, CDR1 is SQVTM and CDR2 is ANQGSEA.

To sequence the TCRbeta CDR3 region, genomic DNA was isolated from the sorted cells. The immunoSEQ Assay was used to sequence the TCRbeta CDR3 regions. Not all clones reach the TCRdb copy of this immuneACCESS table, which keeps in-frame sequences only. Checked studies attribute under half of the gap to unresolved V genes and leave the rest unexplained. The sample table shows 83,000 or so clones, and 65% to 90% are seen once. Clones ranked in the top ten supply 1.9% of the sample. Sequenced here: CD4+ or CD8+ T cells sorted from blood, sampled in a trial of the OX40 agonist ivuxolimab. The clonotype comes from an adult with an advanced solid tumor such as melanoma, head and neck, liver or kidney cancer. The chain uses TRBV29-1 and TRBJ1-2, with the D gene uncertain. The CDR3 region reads CSVEWHNYGYTF. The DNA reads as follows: TGCAGCGTTGAATGGCATAACTATGGCTACACCTTC. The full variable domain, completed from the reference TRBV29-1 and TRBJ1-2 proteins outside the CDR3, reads SAVISQKPSRDICQRGTSLTIQCQVDSQVTMMFWYRQQPGQSLTLIATANQGSEATYESGFVIDKFPISRPNLTFSTLTVSNMSPEDSSIYLCSVEWHNYGYTFGSGTRLTVV.